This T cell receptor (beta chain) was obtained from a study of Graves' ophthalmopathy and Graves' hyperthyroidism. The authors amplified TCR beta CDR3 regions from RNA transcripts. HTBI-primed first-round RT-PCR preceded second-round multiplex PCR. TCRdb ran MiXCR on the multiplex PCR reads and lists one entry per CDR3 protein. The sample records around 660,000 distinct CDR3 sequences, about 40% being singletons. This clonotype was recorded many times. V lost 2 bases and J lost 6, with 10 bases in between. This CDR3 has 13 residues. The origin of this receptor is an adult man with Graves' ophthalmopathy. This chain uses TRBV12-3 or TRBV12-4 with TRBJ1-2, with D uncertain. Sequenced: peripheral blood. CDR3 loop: CASSLIWDDGYTF. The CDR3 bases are TGTGCCAGCAGTTTAATCTGGGATGATGGCTACACCTTC.